The 20 T cell receptor beta chains in this list originate from one sample, sequenced in a study of T-cell memory formation after mild COVID-19. TCRdb reprocessed the 5' RACE reads via MiXCR and lists one record per CDR3 protein. Of roughly 550,000 distinct CDR3 sequences in the sample, roughly 22% are singletons; the top ten hold 12%. The source material was PBMCs or a T cell subset sorted from them (not recorded which). Receptor source: an adult woman who had mild COVID-19 (a few samples of this study predate the infection). Cell type and time point are not known.

This chain joins TRBV7-9 and TRBJ2-1; weak D call: TRBD2 (6 bases). The germline CDR1 and CDR2 sequences are SEHNR and FQNEAQ (reference sequence). V shed 5 bases and J shed 5 bases, with 16 bases lying between them. The CDR3 is 15 residues long. The CDR3 protein is CASSQRAGINNEQFF. The CDR3 nucleotides read TGTGCCAGCAGCCAGCGAGCGGGTATTAACAATGAGCAGTTCTTC.

This clonotype was recorded a few times. This rearrangement joins TRBV25-1 to TRBJ1-1; D is uncertain. Germline values: CDR1 MGHDK, CDR2 SYGVNS. This CDR3 spans 11 amino acids. V was pared by 8 bases and J by 0 bases, with 4 bases between. CDR3 loop: CASFMNTEAFF. Here the CDR3 DNA reads TGTGCCAGCTTCATGAACACTGAAGCTTTCTTT.

This clonotype was detected a few times. The rearrangement joins TRBV21-1 to TRBJ2-4; the table's D gene call, TRBD1, was not cross checked with the DNA. TRBV21-1 is described as a pseudogene. This CDR3 region has 18 residues. The CDR3 loop reads CASSKALQGGVAKNIQYF. CDR3 DNA sequence: TGTGCCAGCAGCAAAGCGTTACAGGGGGGAGTAGCCAAAAACATTCAGTACTTC.

V is TRBV5-6 and J is TRBJ1-2, with no clear D. There are 12 residues in the CDR3. Germline values: CDR1 SGHDT, CDR2 YYEEEE. With 0 bases removed from V and 5 bases from J, the gap between germline ends came to 5 bases. The CDR3 bases are TGTGCCAGCAGCTTGGCCGAGTATGGCTACACCTTC. Translating it yields CASSLAEYGYTF. Full variable domain (missing parts from reference TRBV5-6 and TRBJ1-2): DAGVTQSPTHLIKTRGQQVTLRCSPKSGHDTVSWYQQALGQGPQFIFQYYEEEERQRGNFPDRFSGHQFPNYSSELNVNALLLGDSALYLCASSLAEYGYTFGSGTRLTVV.

The gene calls are TRBV25-1 and TRBJ1-2; 8 nucleotides match TRBD1. This CDR3 spans 12 amino acids. V gave up 6 bases and J gave up 7 bases; unmatched junction bases: 4. Germline V gene sequence: CDR1 MGHDK, CDR2 SYGVNS. Here the CDR3 reads CASSRGRFGYTF. CDR3 bases: TGTGCCAGCAGCAGGGGGCGATTTGGCTACACCTTC.

This clonotype was observed a few times. This chain links TRBV7-3 with TRBJ2-2, with 7 bases lining up with TRBD2. Germline CDR1 reads SGHTA; CDR2 reads FQGTGA. V lost 5 bases to trimming and J lost 4 bases; unmatched junction nucleotides: 10. The CDR3 covers 16 residues. The CDR3 here is CASSPPGREGTGELFF. The CDR3 DNA sequence: TGTGCCAGCAGCCCGCCGGGCAGGGAGGGCACCGGGGAGCTGTTTTTT.

This clonotype was picked up a small number of times. The genes are TRBV20-1 and TRBJ2-7, with D tentatively TRBD2 (6 bases). Trimming left V 1 base short and J 4 bases short, with 8 bases between. The CDR3 totals 12 residues. Germline values: CDR1 DFQATT, CDR2 SNEGSKA (reference sequence). The CDR3 region has the DNA TGCAGTGCTAGAGTTAGCGGTTACGAGCAGTACTTC. Its translation is CSARVSGYEQYF.

Remarks on this clonotype: At one boundary the junction diverges from the germline segment, which might be a read error. The chain employs TRBV19 and TRBJ2-1; possible D gene TRBD2, 6 bases. The CDR3 loop spans 15 amino acids. Germline V lookup: CDR1 LNHDA, CDR2 SQIVND (reference sequence). CDR3 region: CASSIAESSYNEQFF. In DNA form, the CDR3 reads TGTGCCAGTAGCATAGCGGAAAGCTCCTACAATGAGCAGTTCTTC.

This clonotype was picked up a small number of times. The rearrangement joins TRBV19 to TRBJ2-5, with TRBD2 identical over 8 bases. This CDR3 is 15 amino acids long. V lost 9 bases, J lost 4 bases, and 13 bases stayed unmatched. Germline V gene lookup returns CDR1 LNHDA and CDR2 SQIVND (reference sequence). CDR3 sequence: CASSNRAGGVETQYF. CDR3 nucleotides: TGTGCCAGCAGCAACCGGGCGGGAGGAGTAGAGACCCAGTACTTC. Supplemented by reference TRBV19 and TRBJ2-5, the full variable domain reads DGGITQSPKYLFRKEGQNVTLSCEQNLNHDAMYWYRQDPGQGLRLIYYSQIVNDFQKGDIAEGYSVSREKKESFPLTVTSAQKNPTAFYLCASSNRAGGVETQYFGPGTRLLVL.

This clonotype showed up just a few times. The chain is built from TRBV20-1 and TRBJ2-3, with D possibly being TRBD2 (5 bases). Trimming stripped 1 base from V and 10 bases from J, with 9 bases between. Germline assignment: CDR1 DFQATT and CDR2 SNEGSKA (reference sequence). The CDR3 spans 11 residues. DNA of the CDR3: TGCAGTGCTAGAGGACGCGGGTCGCAGTATTTT. It encodes CSARGRGSQYF.

This clonotype was counted at least ten times. The V and J genes are TRBV4-2 and TRBJ1-2; the D gene is possibly TRBD1 (5 bases). This CDR3 has 15 residues. CDR1 is LGHNA, CDR2 YNFKEQ, per germline. The V end was cut by 2 bases, the J end by 4 bases, with 14 bases between. In DNA, the CDR3 is TGTGCCAGCAGCCAACCGGGGACTGTCAGCTATGGCTACACCTTC. Its translation: CASSQPGTVSYGYTF.

This sequence joins TRBV12-3 or TRBV12-4 and TRBJ1-5, with no clear D. V gave up 4 bases and J gave up 4 bases, with 8 bases separating them. There are 13 residues in the CDR3. The chain's CDR3 is CASSSGRNQPQHF. CDR3 nucleotide sequence: TGTGCCAGCAGTTCGGGCAGAAATCAGCCCCAGCATTTT.

The genes are TRBV12-3 or TRBV12-4 and TRBJ2-7; D gene unclear. The V and J ends lost 3 bases and 4 bases respectively, with 7 bases between them. The CDR3 extends over 12 amino acids. CDR3 bases: TGTGCCAGCAGTTTTAATCGGTACGAGCAGTACTTC. It translates to CASSFNRYEQYF.

This clonotype was picked up many times. CDR3 residues: CASSMEDTQYF. In nucleotides, the CDR3 is TGCGCCAGCAGCATGGAGGATACGCAGTATTTT. This chain uses TRBV5-1 with TRBJ2-3, with D unresolved. Germline-derived CDR1 and CDR2 are SGHRS and YFSETQ. The CDR3 totals 11 residues. V was trimmed by 4 bases and J by 6 bases, leaving 6 bases between them.

This clonotype appeared a few times. This rearrangement joins TRBV10-3 to TRBJ1-5; no reliable D call. Trimming removed 11 bases at V and 0 bases at J, with 14 bases between. The CDR3 consists of 14 residues. In germline, CDR1 is ENHRY, CDR2 SYGVKD. The CDR3 sequence: CAARNGSSNQPQHF. In DNA form, the CDR3 reads TGTGCCGCCAGGAACGGTTCTAGCAATCAGCCCCAGCATTTT.

V and J are TRBV10-3 and TRBJ2-7, with 9 bases lining up with TRBD1. Looked up from germline, CDR1 is ENHRY and CDR2 is SYGVKD. The length of the CDR3 is 13 residues. V was clipped by 3 bases and J by 6 bases; unmatched bases: 3. CDR3 nucleotide sequence: TGTGCCATCAGTGAAGACAGGGGGACCGAGCAGTACTTC. Translation: CAISEDRGTEQYF.

This rearrangement joins TRBV19 to TRBJ2-5; D remains ambiguous. V dropped 7 bases and J dropped 3 bases, with 12 bases sitting between them. Germline values: CDR1 LNHDA, CDR2 SQIVND (reference sequence). The CDR3 is 13 residues long. The CDR3 protein is CASNRRLKETQYF. The CDR3, as DNA: TGTGCCAGTAACCGGCGACTTAAAGAGACCCAGTACTTC.

The chain has TRBV12-3 or TRBV12-4 and TRBJ2-7, with D maybe TRBD1 (5 bases). The V and J ends lost 4 bases and 9 bases respectively, with 19 bases between them. The CDR3 is 14 amino acids. DNA of the CDR3: TGTGCCAGCAGTTCCCCGTTTCAGGGCGCCGCGCAGTACTTC. Translation: CASSSPFQGAAQYF.

V usage is TRBV2 and J usage is TRBJ2-1; 8 bases fit TRBD1. V gave up 8 bases and J gave up 3 bases; unmatched junction bases: 12. This CDR3 is built from 16 residues. Germline values: CDR1 SNHLY, CDR2 FYNNEI. This CDR3 reads CASAPRGTGYYNEQFF. In nucleotides, the CDR3 is TGTGCCAGCGCGCCCCGGGGGACAGGTTACTACAATGAGCAGTTCTTC.

This clonotype was detected a few times. The CDR3 nucleotides are TGTGCCAGCAGCAACCGGACTAGCGGCTTCACAGATACGCAGTATTTT. Protein: CASSNRTSGFTDTQYF. The rearrangement joins TRBV11-2 to TRBJ2-3, with TRBD2 matching 10 bases. With 5 bases clipped from V and 2 bases from J, the junction kept 7 bases outside the gene matches. The germline V gene encodes CDR1 SGHAT and CDR2 FQNNGV. CDR3 size: 16 residues.